The rows below give T cell receptor beta chains drawn from one sample of a study of blood T cell repertoires in COVID-19. TCRdb keeps only in-frame clones here, not all; method: immunoSEQ multiplex PCR. Of 30,000 to 35,000 clones listed, roughly four fifths are singletons. The sample comprised peripheral blood. These receptors all come from a man older than 75 with active or convalescent COVID-19. Both conserved end residues are trimmed from each CDR3.

>TRBJ2-6|TRBV3-1/TRBV3-2
ASSQDWRRAGANVLT
>TRBJ2-7|TRBV19
ASSPLGTGAYEQY
>TRBJ2-2|TRBV5-4
ASSGGLAGSGTGELF
>TRBJ2-1|TRBV10-3
AISPTSGRASGGEQF
>TRBJ2-1|TRBV2
ASSEARRDRQF
>TRBJ1-1|TRBV7-8
ASRDAGGRRSEAF
>TRBJ2-6|TRBV7-9
ASSSIFQGTGANVLT
>TRBJ2-7|TRBV27
ASSLSDRGYEQY
>TRBJ1-1|TRBV7-8
ASSLAGKNTEAF
>TRBJ2-7|TRBV5-1
ASSGQDSYEQY
>TRBJ1-3|TRBV12-3/TRBV12-4
ASSLGGANTIY
>TRBJ2-5|TRBV7-6
ASSLGLAGAGETQY
>TRBJ2-2|TRBV19
ASSITRSTGELF
>TRBJ1-5|TRBV4-1
ASSQERRGISNQPQH
>TRBJ2-5|TRBV24-1
ATSDFVETQY
>TRBJ1-2|TRBV10-3
AISEELDRVIYGYT
>TRBJ2-1|TRBV11-3
ASSPAGRTRF
>TRBJ2-5|TRBV6-5
ATSGTSGREETQY
>TRBJ2-1|TRBV25-1
ASTLAGFDEQF
>TRBJ1-6|TRBV30
AWSVGQHNSPLH
>TRBJ2-3|TRBV24-1
ATTGQGADTQY
>TRBJ2-5|TRBV18
ASSASGRERETQY
>TRBJ1-4|TRBV19
ASSEEGPEKLF
>TRBJ2-5|TRBV9
ASSQAGGQETQY
>TRBJ2-5|TRBV7-9
AGGLQETQY
>TRBJ2-1|TRBV20-1
SASFAGGFPSYNEQF
>TRBJ1-5|TRBV6-6
ASSNGGAGNQPQH
>TRBJ2-5|TRBV9
ASSVSWGRQETQY
>TRBJ2-2|TRBV5-1
ASSQGLAGAGAGELF
>TRBJ2-3|TRBV7-9
ASSAGFTDTQY
>TRBJ1-1|TRBV6-5
ASSYVGHNTEAF
>TRBJ2-2|TRBV19
ASRTGTVDTGELF